This T cell receptor (beta chain) was identified during a study of glioma-infiltrating T cells. Study-level points and caveats: Signature shared blood CDR3 motifs were enriched in low-divergence and depleted in high-divergence patients. CDR3 overlap between tissue and blood was very small.

For this clonotype: Antigen unknown.

Using RNA template, CDR3s of TCR alpha and beta were amplified with iRepertoire arm-PCR. Input was roughly 85-450 ng of tissue mRNA or PBMC total RNA. TCRdb redid the calling of the multiplex PCR reads with MiXCR, one entry per CDR3 protein. This repertoire shows roughly 350,000 distinct CDR3 sequences, roughly two fifths found once; its top ten account for more than 10%. V was shortened by 7 bases and J by 0 bases, with 12 bases between the two germline ends. Looked up from germline, CDR1 is MDHEN and CDR2 is SYDVKM. This CDR3 spans 15 amino acids. The material sequenced was glioma tissue, nonneoplastic brain tissue, or PBMCs (not recorded which). This TCR was sampled from a human donor with low-grade glioma or glioblastoma, undergoing nonglioma brain surgery, or in good health (not recorded which). This chain joins TRBV28 and TRBJ1-4; D uncertain. The CDR3 reads CASTPRAPTNEKLFF. CDR3 bases: TGTGCCAGCACCCCCCGGGCCCCAACTAATGAAAAACTGTTTTTT.